This TCR beta chain was identified in a study of molecular identifiers for immune sequencing clone quantification. Study conclusions and caveats: Clones exceeding 20 RNA copies carried over 97% of effector molecules but under 1% of naive-cell molecules.

Naive CD8 libraries were made from about 19,000 to 1,100,000 sorted cells, and they used 10%, 30% or 50% RNA. The CD8+CD4-CCR7+CD45RA+ phenotype defined the sorted naive CD8 T cells. The germline CDR1 and CDR2 sequences are KGHDR and SFDVKD. This CDR3 is 11 amino acids long. Details on this clonotype: Its antigen is unidentified. Just one base apart from a much larger clone, this may be a read error.

TCR libraries were built in bulk with a published protocol and specific TCR primers. TCRdb passed the PCR reads through MiXCR, listing each CDR3 protein once. Of about half a million distinct CDR3 sequences listed, 20% to 25% were seen once; the top ten hold roughly 0.81%. The sample consisted of naive CD8+ T cells from blood, with Jurkat cell RNA spiked in. Documented subset: FACS-sorted CD8+CD4-CCR7+CD45RA+ naive T cells. This sequence was found in a human donor in good health. Some libraries in this study had Jurkat cell RNA spiked in. V is TRBV24-1 and J is TRBJ2-3; D is unresolved. CDR3 sequence: CAASSTDTQYF. Written as DNA, the CDR3 is TGTGCCGCCAGTAGCACAGATACGCAGTATTTT.